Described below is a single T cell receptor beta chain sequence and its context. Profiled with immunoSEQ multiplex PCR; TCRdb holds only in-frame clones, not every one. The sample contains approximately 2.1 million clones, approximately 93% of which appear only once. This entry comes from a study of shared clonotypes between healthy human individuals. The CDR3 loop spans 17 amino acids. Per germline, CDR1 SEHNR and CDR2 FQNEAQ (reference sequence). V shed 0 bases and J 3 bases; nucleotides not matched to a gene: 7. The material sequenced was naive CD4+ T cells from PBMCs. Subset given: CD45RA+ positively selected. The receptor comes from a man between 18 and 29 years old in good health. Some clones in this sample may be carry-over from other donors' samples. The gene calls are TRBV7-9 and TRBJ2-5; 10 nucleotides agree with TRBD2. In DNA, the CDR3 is TGTGCCAGCAGCTTAGCGGTTGCTAGCGGGAGAGAAGAGACCCAGTACTTC. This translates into CASSLAVASGREETQYF.